One and the same sample provided the 27 T cell receptor beta chains below, sequenced in a study of blood T cell repertoires in COVID-19. Sequencing used immunoSEQ multiplex PCR; TCRdb keeps in-frame clones, though not all of them. This table holds 88,000 or so clones, over 75% found once. Sequencing was carried out using peripheral blood. The origin of the receptors is a man in his 60s with acute or convalescent COVID-19.

This chain links TRBV11-2 with TRBJ2-5; D might be TRBD2 (5 bases). The V end was cut by 6 bases, the J end by 5 bases, with 22 bases between. The length of the CDR3 is 16 residues. The germline CDR1 and CDR2 sequences are SGHAT and FQNNGV. The DNA of the CDR3 is TGTGCCAGCAGGCCCGAGGAGAGCGGTTGGTGGGAGACCCAGTACTTC. The encoded protein is CASRPEESGWWETQYF.

The chain uses TRBV7-9 and TRBJ1-4; possible D gene TRBD1, 5 bases. Trimming pared 3 bases from V and 0 bases from J, leaving 11 bases between. The V gene's germline CDR1 is SEHNR and CDR2 FQNEAQ (reference sequence). This CDR3 spans 16 amino acids. The CDR3: CASSLGLGTTNEKLFF. DNA of the CDR3: TGTGCCAGCAGCTTGGGGCTGGGTACAACTAATGAAAAACTGTTTTTT.

The chain joins TRBV9 to TRBJ2-7, with TRBD2 matching 14 bases. The CDR3 contains 16 residues. J lost 6 bases, V lost 3 bases, and 8 bases had no gene match. The V gene's germline CDR1 is SGDLS and CDR2 YYNGEE. The CDR3 nucleotides read TGTGCCAGCAGCGCCCTGGGGACTAGCGGGAGTTCCGAGCAGTACTTC. Protein product: CASSALGTSGSSEQYF. Full variable domain (rest looked up from reference TRBV9 and TRBJ2-7): DSGVTQTPKHLITATGQRVTLRCSPRSGDLSVYWYQQSLDQGLQFLIQYYNGEERAKGNILERFSAQQFPDLHSELNLSSLELGDSALYFCASSALGTSGSSEQYFGPGTRLTVT.

This rearrangement joins TRBV6-5 to TRBJ2-6; 8 bases are shared with TRBD1. This CDR3 contains 15 residues. Germline-derived CDR1 and CDR2 are MNHEY and SVGAGI. Trimming took 11 bases from V and 0 from J; bases not matched to a gene: 6. CDR3 in amino acids: CAAGQGRSGANVLTF. CDR3 DNA: TGTGCCGCCGGACAGGGCCGCTCTGGGGCCAACGTCCTGACTTTC.

This chain joins TRBV11-3 and TRBJ2-3; tentatively, D is TRBD1 (5 bases). Trimming cost V 5 bases and J 4 bases, with 16 bases left between them. CDR3 length equals 15 residues. Looked up from germline, CDR1 is SGHNT and CDR2 is YENEEA. The CDR3 region is CASSQGGPRADTQYF. The CDR3 nucleotides read TGTGCCAGCAGCCAGGGCGGTCCCCGCGCAGATACGCAGTATTTT. Together with reference TRBV11-3 and TRBJ2-3, the CDR3 gives the full variable domain: EAGVVQSPRYKIIEKKQPVAFWCNPISGHNTLYWYLQNLGQGPELLIRYENEEAVDDSQLPKDRFSAERLKGVDSTLKIQPAELGDSAVYLCASSQGGPRADTQYFGPGTRLTVL.

The V gene is TRBV29-1, the J gene TRBJ2-6, with a possible D match to TRBD1 (6 bases). V lost 7 bases to trimming and J lost 0 bases, with 16 bases between them. CDR1 and CDR2 (germline): SQVTM, ANQGSEA. The CDR3 covers 16 residues. Here the CDR3 reads CSAKTGSPSGANVLTF. In DNA form, the CDR3 reads TGCAGCGCTAAGACAGGAAGTCCCTCTGGGGCCAACGTCCTGACTTTC.

V usage is TRBV5-1 and J usage is TRBJ2-7, with D tentatively TRBD1 (6 bases). Germline assignment: CDR1 SGHRS and CDR2 YFSETQ. Trimming removed 1 base from V and 6 bases from J, with 17 bases in between. This CDR3 contains 15 residues. In DNA form, the CDR3 reads TGCGCCAGCAGCTTGATGTCACAGGGCAACTCCGAGCAGTACTTC. Amino acids: CASSLMSQGNSEQYF.

The CDR3 protein is CASTLALAGGETQYF. DNA of the CDR3: TGTGCCAGCACCCTGGCGCTAGCGGGAGGCGAGACCCAGTACTTC. This chain joins TRBV5-6 and TRBJ2-5, with 11 bases aligning to TRBD2. The V gene's germline CDR1 is SGHDT and CDR2 YYEEEE. Trimming at V came to 6 bases and at J to 5 bases, leaving 9 bases not matched to a gene. The CDR3 extends over 15 amino acids.

The chain has TRBV2 and TRBJ2-5; no clear D. This CDR3 has 13 amino acids. The germline V and J ends were trimmed by 6 bases and 5 bases, with 13 bases remaining between them. Germline V lookup: CDR1 SNHLY, CDR2 FYNNEI. CDR3 residues: CASRSSGRETQYF. In nucleotides, the CDR3 is TGTGCCAGCAGAAGCTCAGGAAGGGAGACCCAGTACTTC.

This rearrangement joins TRBV10-1 to TRBJ2-3; maybe TRBD2 (6 bases). Trimming stripped 6 bases from V and 4 bases from J, with 14 bases between. Looked up from germline, CDR1 is WNHNN and CDR2 is SYGVQD (reference sequence). This CDR3 is 14 amino acids long. The CDR3 spells CASSPIGSADTQYF. CDR3 nucleotides: TGCGCCAGCAGCCCTATCGGGAGTGCAGATACGCAGTATTTT.

This sequence joins TRBV6-1 and TRBJ2-1, with D tentatively TRBD1 (5 bases). The CDR3 is made up of 11 amino acids. Trimming left V 3 bases short and J 15 bases short, with 12 bases between. Germline values: CDR1 MNHNS, CDR2 SASEGT. CDR3 amino acids: CASSEKGWSFF. As DNA, the CDR3 is TGTGCCAGCAGTGAGAAGGGGTGGTCGTTCTTC.

J is TRBJ2-7 and V is TRBV3-1 (or the pseudogene TRBV3-2), with 10 bases aligning to TRBD2. The CDR3 runs 17 residues. Germline V gives CDR1 LGHDT, CDR2 YNNKEL (reference sequence). V gave up 0 bases and J gave up 0 bases; unmatched junction bases: 5. CDR3 in DNA: TGTGCCAGCAGCCAAGACAAACTAGCGGGGAACTCCTACGAGCAGTACTTC. Residues: CASSQDKLAGNSYEQYF.

The J gene is TRBJ2-1, the V gene TRBV20-1; TRBD1 matches at 7 bases. The V segment lost 7 bases and the J segment 7 bases; nucleotides outside the gene matches: 4. CDR1 and CDR2 from the germline V gene are DFQATT and SNEGSKA (reference sequence). There are 11 residues in the CDR3. The CDR3 loop is CSEWTGNEQFF. CDR3 bases: TGCAGTGAATGGACAGGTAATGAGCAGTTCTTC.

The chain uses TRBV5-1 and TRBJ2-1, with TRBD2 matching over 14 bases. The CDR3 length is 16 residues. Germline values: CDR1 SGHRS, CDR2 YFSETQ. V was clipped by 4 bases and J by 8 bases; unmatched bases: 8. CDR3 loop: CASSKGTSGSVDEQFF. The CDR3 DNA is TGCGCCAGCAGCAAGGGGACTAGCGGGAGTGTAGATGAGCAGTTCTTC.

This chain connects TRBV30 to TRBJ1-1; D not certain. In germline, CDR1 is GTSNPN, CDR2 SVGIG (reference sequence). V was cut by 4 bases and J by 7 bases, with 10 bases left in between. This CDR3 contains 11 residues. The CDR3 DNA reads as TGTGCCTGGAAGAACTTTAATGAAGCTTTCTTT. Translation: CAWKNFNEAFF.

Note on this clone: At one end the junction does not follow the germline gene, possibly because of a read error. The rearrangement joins TRBV3-1 (or the pseudogene TRBV3-2) to TRBJ2-1; D possibly corresponds to TRBD1 (5 bases). Germline V gives CDR1 LGHDT, CDR2 YNNKEL (reference sequence). The CDR3 runs 14 residues. CDR3 amino acids: CASSQDYAGNEQFF. DNA for the CDR3: TGTGCCAGCAGTCAAGATTACGCAGGGAATGAGCAGTTCTTC.

The chain couples TRBV7-2 to TRBJ1-5; D not certain. The length of the CDR3 is 12 residues. V shed 5 bases and J shed 7 bases, with 9 bases lying between them. The V gene's germline CDR1 is SGHTA and CDR2 FQGNSA. CDR3 nucleotide sequence: TGTGCCAGCAGCACGTCCGGGCAGCCCCAGCATTTT. Translation: CASSTSGQPQHF. The full variable domain, its missing parts supplied by reference TRBV7-2 and TRBJ1-5, is GAGVSQSPSNKVTEKGKDVELRCDPISGHTALYWYRQSLGQGLEFLIYFQGNSAPDKSGLPSDRFSAERTGGSVSTLTIQRTQQEDSAVYLCASSTSGQPQHFGDGTRLSIL.

The chain links TRBV9 to TRBJ1-3; 7 positions agree with TRBD1. J lost 0 bases, V lost 4 bases, and 10 bases had no gene match. The CDR3 length is 17 residues. The germline CDR1 and CDR2 sequences are SGDLS and YYNGEE. CDR3 protein: CASSPTGQAVSGNTIYF. The DNA of the CDR3 is TGTGCCAGCAGCCCAACAGGACAGGCCGTCTCTGGAAACACCATATATTTT.

The genes are TRBV18 and TRBJ1-5; D not resolved. The CDR3 contains 14 residues. CDR1 and CDR2 from the germline V gene are KGHSH and LQKENI. The germline V and J ends were trimmed by 2 bases and 5 bases, with 10 bases remaining between them. The CDR3 is CASSPGGGHQPQHF. The DNA of the CDR3 is TGTGCCAGCTCACCAGGTGGAGGGCATCAGCCCCAGCATTTT.

The chain has TRBV10-3 and TRBJ2-5; 12 nucleotides match TRBD2. The CDR3 has 14 residues. CDR1 is ENHRY and CDR2 is SYGVKD in the germline V gene. V was pared by 6 bases and J by 4 bases, with 3 bases of the junction left unmatched. CDR3 sequence (DNA): TGTGCCATCAGACCGGGACTAGCGGGAGAGACCCAGTACTTC. It is translated as CAIRPGLAGETQYF.

The V gene is TRBV9, the J gene TRBJ2-7; 10 bases are a match to TRBD1. The CDR3 covers 15 residues. Trimming took 3 bases from V and 6 from J; bases not matched to a gene: 9. Germline CDR1 is SGDLS and CDR2 is YYNGEE. For the CDR3, the DNA is TGTGCCAGCAGCGGTGGGGGGACAGGGGAGCGCGAGCAGTACTTC. Its protein product is CASSGGGTGEREQYF.

The chain recombines TRBV9 with TRBJ2-3, with 12 positions matching TRBD2. Germline-derived CDR1 and CDR2 are SGDLS and YYNGEE. With V trimmed by 2 bases and J by 1 base, 2 bases remained unmatched. This CDR3 region has 16 residues. For the CDR3, the DNA is TGTGCCAGCAGCGTCCCTAGCGGGGGGGGCACAGATACGCAGTATTTT. This codes for CASSVPSGGGTDTQYF.

The chain carries TRBV6-5 and TRBJ2-3; 9 bases are a match to TRBD1. The J segment lost 5 bases and the V segment lost 8 bases, leaving 11 bases of the junction unmatched. This CDR3 is built from 15 residues. CDR1 and CDR2 from the germline V gene are MNHEY and SVGAGI. The CDR3 loop is CASGGQGLGGDTQYF. The DNA of the CDR3 is TGTGCCAGCGGCGGACAGGGGCTTGGTGGAGATACGCAGTATTTT.

This rearrangement joins TRBV18 to TRBJ1-4; tentative D call: TRBD1 (6 bases). Trimming took off 1 base at V and 4 bases at J, with 10 bases between the two ends. From germline, CDR1 is KGHSH and CDR2 LQKENI. The CDR3 is 15 residues long. The CDR3 sequence: CASSPQQGFNEKLFF. CDR3 coding DNA: TGTGCCAGCTCACCACAACAGGGCTTTAATGAAAAACTGTTTTTT.

CDR3 DNA: TGTGCCATCAGTCTAGAGGGGGGGGCGGACGAGCAGTACTTC. Protein sequence: CAISLEGGADEQYF. V is TRBV10-3 and J is TRBJ2-7; TRBD2 might be the D (7 bases). V lost 5 bases and J lost 5, with 16 bases in between. The CDR3 spans 14 residues. The V gene's germline CDR1 is ENHRY and CDR2 SYGVKD.

The V gene is TRBV9, the J gene TRBJ2-1; TRBD2 aligns across 16 bases. Unmatched junction bases numbered 4, after V lost 2 bases and J lost 2 bases. CDR1 and CDR2 from the germline V gene are SGDLS and YYNGEE. This CDR3 has 18 residues. CDR3 coding DNA: TGTGCCAGCAGCGTGGGGACTAGCGGGAGGGGAGCCTACAATGAGCAGTTCTTC. Its translation is CASSVGTSGRGAYNEQFF.

This rearrangement joins TRBV30 to TRBJ1-5, with TRBD1 matching over 8 bases. In germline, CDR1 is GTSNPN, CDR2 SVGIG (reference sequence). The CDR3 consists of 15 residues. V trimming: 2 bases; J trimming: 1 base; junction bases outside the gene matches: 4. The CDR3 loop reads CAWSMTGVSNQPQHF. The CDR3 DNA sequence: TGTGCCTGGAGTATGACAGGGGTAAGCAATCAGCCCCAGCATTTT. The full variable domain, with the rest looked up from reference TRBV30 and TRBJ1-5, is SQTIHQWPATLVQPVGSPLSLECTVEGTSNPNLYWYRQAAGRGLQLLFYSVGIGQISSEVPQNLSASRPQDRQFILSSKKLLLSDSGFYLCAWSMTGVSNQPQHFGDGTRLSIL.